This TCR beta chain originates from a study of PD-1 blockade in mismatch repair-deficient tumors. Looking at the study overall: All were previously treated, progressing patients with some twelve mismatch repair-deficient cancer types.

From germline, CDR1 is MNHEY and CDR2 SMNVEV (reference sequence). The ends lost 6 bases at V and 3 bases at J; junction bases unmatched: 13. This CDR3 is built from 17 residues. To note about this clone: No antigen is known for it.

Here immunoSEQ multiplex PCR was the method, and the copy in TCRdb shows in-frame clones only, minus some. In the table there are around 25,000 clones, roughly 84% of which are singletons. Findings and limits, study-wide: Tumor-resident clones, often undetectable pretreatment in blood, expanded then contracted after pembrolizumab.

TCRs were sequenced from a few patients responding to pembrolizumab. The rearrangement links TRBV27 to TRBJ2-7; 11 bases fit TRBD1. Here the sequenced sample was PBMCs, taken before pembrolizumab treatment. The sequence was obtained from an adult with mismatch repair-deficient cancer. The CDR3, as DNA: TGTGCCAGCAGCCGGGGACAGGGGGAGGTTTTGGGCTACGAGCAGTACTTC. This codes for CASSRGQGEVLGYEQYF.